The 30 T cell receptor beta chains given below trace back to one sample, sequenced in a study of high-grade serous ovarian cancer treatment subgroups. Tumor samples were obtained before definitive surgery or chemotherapy. Libraries were prepared by immunoSEQ multiplex PCR; TCRdb keeps only in-frame clonotypes and omits some of them. This sample has 25,000 to 30,000 clones, with roughly four fifths found just once. Sequenced sample: tumor tissue. The receptor source for this set is a human donor with high-grade serous ovarian cancer.

CDR3 in DNA: TGTGCCAGCAGCCAAGGGAGAAAGAATTCACCCCTCCACTTT. Amino acids: CASSQGRKNSPLHF. The rearrangement links TRBV6-5 to TRBJ1-6; D uncertain. Trimming took 6 bases from V and 7 from J, leaving 13 bases between them. This CDR3 region has 14 residues. The germline CDR1 and CDR2 sequences are MNHEY and SVGAGI.

This clone was counted between two and nine times. The chain combines TRBV6-5 with TRBJ1-4; weak D call: TRBD1 (6 bases). V was shortened by 4 bases and J by 6 bases, with 12 bases between the two germline ends. The CDR3 sequence is 14 residues long. Germline V lookup: CDR1 MNHEY, CDR2 SVGAGI. CDR3 nucleotides: TGTGCCAGCAGTTTGGACAGCGCTGATGAAAAACTGTTTTTT. It encodes CASSLDSADEKLFF.

V and J are TRBV18 and TRBJ1-2; D ambiguous. Trimming cost V 6 bases and J 4 bases, with 15 bases left between them. The CDR3 is 14 residues long. Germline V gene data show CDR1 as KGHSH and CDR2 as LQKENI. In DNA, the CDR3 is TGTGCCAGCTCCCTCGAGGGCAAATCCTATGGCTACACCTTC. Translation gives CASSLEGKSYGYTF.

This clone was seen only a few times. The chain is built from TRBV28 and TRBJ2-7; no firm D call. Germline loops: CDR1 MDHEN, CDR2 SYDVKM. This CDR3 has 12 amino acids. V shed 4 bases and J shed 2 bases, with 6 bases lying between them. CDR3 DNA sequence: TGTGCCAGCAGTTCAGAGCCCTACGAGCAGTACTTC. This translates into CASSSEPYEQYF.

This clone was counted a few times. The gene calls are TRBV2 and TRBJ2-7, with D perhaps matching TRBD2 (5 bases). CDR3 size: 14 residues. Per the germline V gene, CDR1 is SNHLY and CDR2 is FYNNEI. Trimming removed 3 bases at V and 3 bases at J, with 12 bases between. The CDR3: CASSDNLAVYEQYF. Written as DNA, the CDR3 is TGTGCCAGCAGTGATAATCTAGCAGTCTACGAGCAGTACTTC.

The rearrangement uses TRBV4-1 and TRBJ1-2; 8 bases agree with TRBD1. After removal of 1 base from V and 7 bases from J, the junction contained 5 bases not matched to a gene. The germline CDR1 and CDR2 sequences are MGHRA and YSYEKL. The CDR3 length is 14 residues. DNA of the CDR3: TGCGCCAGCAGCCAAGGACAGGGGCTGAGTGGCTACACCTTC. This translates into CASSQGQGLSGYTF.

V and J are TRBV5-1 and TRBJ1-4; D unresolved. V gave up 3 bases and J gave up 5 bases, with 17 bases separating them. CDR1 is SGHRS and CDR2 is YFSETQ in the germline V gene. The length of the CDR3 is 16 residues. In DNA, the CDR3 is TGCGCCAGCAGCTGGGGTGGGGTAGGAGACAATGAAAAACTGTTTTTT. It encodes CASSWGGVGDNEKLFF.

The J gene is TRBJ2-2, the V gene TRBV9, with TRBD1 matching 7 bases. After removal of 4 bases from V and 2 bases from J, the junction contained 5 bases not matched to a gene. This CDR3 region has 15 residues. In germline, CDR1 is SGDLS, CDR2 YYNGEE. CDR3 sequence reads: CASSPTGANTGELFF. In DNA, the CDR3 is TGTGCCAGCAGCCCCACAGGGGCCAACACCGGGGAGCTGTTTTTT.

The chain recombines TRBV14 with TRBJ2-3; D perhaps matches TRBD1 (6 bases). CDR3 length: 16 amino acids. Per germline, CDR1 SGHDN and CDR2 FVKESK. Trimming removed 0 bases at V and 0 bases at J, with 10 bases between. The CDR3 loop is CASSQEGAASTDTQYF. CDR3 DNA: TGTGCCAGCAGCCAAGAGGGGGCAGCTAGCACAGATACGCAGTATTTT.

This chain uses TRBV28 with TRBJ2-5; D is possibly TRBD1 (6 bases). The CDR3 is 15 amino acids. Germline CDR1 MDHEN, CDR2 SYDVKM. Between the trimmed V and J ends, which lost 3 bases and 1 base, there was a span of 12 bases. This chain's CDR3 is CASSFVTGRQETQYF. CDR3 nucleotides: TGTGCCAGCAGTTTTGTTACAGGGCGCCAAGAGACCCAGTACTTC.

This clone showed up just once. The gene calls are TRBV10-3 and TRBJ2-7; 7 bases agree with TRBD1. Germline V CDR1 and CDR2: ENHRY, SYGVKD. CDR3 length: 15 residues. Trimming removed 11 bases from V and 2 bases from J; junction bases left unmatched: 15. The CDR3 region is CAPRDGTALTYEQYF. The CDR3 DNA sequence: TGTGCCCCTCGAGACGGGACAGCACTGACCTACGAGCAGTACTTC.

Of note for this clone: This same CDR3 is encoded by further DNA sequences in the sample. This chain links TRBV28 with TRBJ1-2; 10 bases fit TRBD1. Per the germline V gene, CDR1 is MDHEN and CDR2 is SYDVKM. This CDR3 is 13 amino acids long. The trim removed 6 bases at V and 6 bases at J, leaving 4 bases unmatched. CDR3 amino acids: CASSPGTGDGYTF. Here the CDR3 DNA reads TGTGCCAGCAGCCCCGGGACAGGGGATGGCTACACCTTC.

The chain has TRBV5-1 and TRBJ1-2; D may be TRBD1 (5 bases). CDR3 length: 15 amino acids. Germline V gene data show CDR1 as SGHRS and CDR2 as YFSETQ. With 0 bases removed from V and 4 bases from J, the gap between germline ends came to 13 bases. CDR3 coding DNA: TGCGCCAGCAGCTTGGAGGGTGACAGAACCTATGGCTACACCTTC. Residues: CASSLEGDRTYGYTF.

This chain uses TRBV19 with TRBJ2-4, with D perhaps matching TRBD2 (5 bases). The germline V and J ends were trimmed by 1 base and 0 bases, with 7 bases remaining between them. The CDR3 contains 15 residues. In germline, CDR1 is LNHDA, CDR2 SQIVND (reference sequence). The CDR3 nucleotides are TGTGCCAGTAGTATAGGGGGAGTAGCCAAAAACATTCAGTACTTC. Its translation: CASSIGGVAKNIQYF.

This sequence joins TRBV4-2 and TRBJ2-7, with D unresolved. The germline V and J ends were trimmed by 0 bases and 6 bases, with 15 bases remaining between them. CDR1 LGHNA and CDR2 YNFKEQ come from the germline V gene. The CDR3 spans 15 residues. The DNA of the CDR3 is TGTGCCAGCAGCCAAGATTTAGGAGTTGGCCCCGAGCAGTACTTC. This sequence encodes CASSQDLGVGPEQYF.

This chain uses TRBV7-9 with TRBJ2-7; D is perhaps TRBD1 or TRBD2 (6 bases each). V was shortened by 0 bases and J by 6 bases, with 21 bases between the two germline ends. The germline V gene has CDR1 SEHNR and CDR2 FQNEAQ (reference sequence). The CDR3 has 17 residues. CDR3 in amino acids: CASSLAGPGAPSLEQYF. In DNA form, the CDR3 reads TGTGCCAGCAGCTTAGCCGGCCCGGGGGCCCCATCTCTCGAGCAGTACTTC.

The chain recombines TRBV19 with TRBJ1-2; perhaps TRBD1 as D (5 bases). This CDR3 region has 14 residues. Between the trimmed V and J ends, which lost 4 bases and 7 bases, there was a span of 16 bases. Looked up from germline, CDR1 is LNHDA and CDR2 is SQIVND (reference sequence). CDR3 DNA sequence: TGTGCCAGTAGTACAGGGTGGCCTGGGATTGGCTACACCTTC. It codes for CASSTGWPGIGYTF.

V is TRBV18 and J is TRBJ2-1, with 14 nucleotides matching TRBD2. V trimming: 6 bases; J trimming: 7 bases; junction bases outside the gene matches: 5. The germline V gene has CDR1 KGHSH and CDR2 LQKENI. This CDR3 is 15 amino acids long. The chain's CDR3 is CASSLGLAGVNEQFF. As DNA, the CDR3 is TGTGCCAGCTCTTTGGGACTAGCGGGAGTTAATGAGCAGTTCTTC.

The rearrangement joins TRBV11-1 to TRBJ2-2, with 9 bases identical to TRBD1. The CDR3 sequence is 14 residues long. In germline, CDR1 is SGHAT, CDR2 FQDESV (reference sequence). V lost 3 bases to trimming and J lost 7 bases; unmatched junction nucleotides: 3. The CDR3: CASSFTGGIGELFF. The CDR3 bases are TGTGCCAGCAGCTTCACAGGGGGCATCGGGGAGCTGTTTTTT.

As for this clone: A junction boundary mismatches the germline segment, possibly from a read error. The rearrangement uses TRBV7-7 and TRBJ2-5; D is perhaps TRBD2 (6 bases). CDR1 and CDR2 from the germline V gene are SSHAT and FNYEAQ (reference sequence). The CDR3 is 15 residues long. In DNA form, the CDR3 reads TGTGCTAGCAGCTTAGTGGTAGCGGACCCCGAGACCCAGTACTTC. This codes for CASSLVVADPETQYF.

V and J are TRBV7-9 and TRBJ1-4; D is unclear. Germline V gene lookup returns CDR1 SEHNR and CDR2 FQNEAQ (reference sequence). With 4 bases removed from V and 6 bases from J, the gap between germline ends came to 12 bases. The CDR3 runs 14 residues. DNA for the CDR3: TGTGCCAGCAGCTCAAACATTCAGCATGAAAAACTGTTTTTT. Protein sequence: CASSSNIQHEKLFF.

The J gene is TRBJ2-5, the V gene TRBV6-5, with 7 bases identical to TRBD2. Germline-derived CDR1 and CDR2 are MNHEY and SVGAGI. With 0 bases clipped from V and 3 bases from J, the junction kept 7 bases outside the gene matches. There are 16 residues in the CDR3. The CDR3 reads CASSYSPGGREETQYF. Here the CDR3 DNA reads TGTGCCAGCAGTTACTCGCCTGGAGGGAGGGAAGAGACCCAGTACTTC.

J is TRBJ2-5 and V is TRBV5-1; tentative D call: TRBD2 (6 bases). From germline, CDR1 is SGHRS and CDR2 YFSETQ. CDR3 length: 14 residues. The V end lost 0 bases, the J end lost 1 base, and 7 bases lay between the germline ends. CDR3 amino acids: CASSLAGSQETQYF. Here the CDR3 DNA reads TGCGCCAGCAGCTTGGCCGGGAGCCAAGAGACCCAGTACTTC.

This chain uses TRBV7-2 with TRBJ2-5; D not resolved. The V gene lost 5 bases and the J gene lost 6 bases, with 10 bases spanning the gap. The CDR3 is 12 amino acids. The germline CDR1 and CDR2 sequences are SGHTA and FQGNSA. The CDR3 DNA is TGTGCCAGCAGCGCCCGAGTACAGACCCAGTACTTC. As protein: CASSARVQTQYF.

The chain joins TRBV9 to TRBJ2-3; 7 positions match TRBD2. The germline CDR1 and CDR2 sequences are SGDLS and YYNGEE. V trimming: 0 bases; J trimming: 6 bases; junction bases outside the gene matches: 4. The CDR3 spans 14 residues. Written as DNA, the CDR3 is TGTGCCAGCAGCGTAGACGTGGGGGGGGATACGCAGTATTTT. This codes for CASSVDVGGDTQYF.

The chain combines TRBV10-2 with TRBJ1-2; D is ambiguous. CDR3 size: 14 residues. The V and J ends lost 2 bases and 0 bases respectively, with 7 bases between them. CDR1 and CDR2 (germline): WSHSY, SAAADI. Written as DNA, the CDR3 is TGCGCCAGCAGTGAGAGGAGACCTAACTATGGCTACACCTTC. This codes for CASSERRPNYGYTF.

This clone was detected once. The chain combines TRBV11-2 with TRBJ2-2, with 12 bases that match TRBD2. V shed 4 bases and J 4 bases; nucleotides not matched to a gene: 1. Germline-derived CDR1 and CDR2 are SGHAT and FQNNGV. This CDR3 comprises 15 residues. The DNA for the CDR3 is TGTGCCAGCAGCTCGGGACTAGCGGGCACCGGGGAGCTGTTTTTT. This translates into CASSSGLAGTGELFF. The whole variable domain, filled in from reference TRBV11-2 and TRBJ2-2, reads EAGVAQSPRYKIIEKRQSVAFWCNPISGHATLYWYQQILGQGPKLLIQFQNNGVVDDSQLPKDRFSAERLKGVDSTLKIQPAKLEDSAVYLCASSSGLAGTGELFFGEGSRLTVL.

The V and J genes are TRBV14 and TRBJ2-1; 8 positions match TRBD2. With 8 bases clipped from V and 4 bases from J, the junction kept 4 bases outside the gene matches. The CDR3 contains 13 residues. Germline CDR1 SGHDN, CDR2 FVKESK. The CDR3 protein is CASSGGRYNEQFF. The CDR3 DNA follows: TGTGCCAGCTCGGGCGGGAGGTACAATGAGCAGTTCTTC.

The chain employs TRBV30 and TRBJ2-7; D is ambiguous. Germline V lookup: CDR1 GTSNPN, CDR2 SVGIG (reference sequence). Trimming took 2 bases from V and 3 from J, leaving 5 bases between them. There are 11 residues in the CDR3. CDR3 nucleotide sequence: TGTGCCTGGAGTTTGATCTACGAGCAGTACTTC. Amino acids: CAWSLIYEQYF.

V and J are TRBV13 and TRBJ2-7; D might be TRBD1 (5 bases). The V gene's germline CDR1 is PRHDT and CDR2 FYEKMQ (reference sequence). This CDR3 has 12 amino acids. The V gene lost 7 bases and the J gene lost 4 bases, with 11 bases spanning the gap. Here the CDR3 DNA reads TGTGCCAGCACCAGGGCTCCTTACGAGCAGTACTTC. Translated, it gives CASTRAPYEQYF.